This T cell receptor (beta chain) was recovered during a study of blood T cell repertoires in COVID-19. Study in general: Italy, Spain and the United States were the sources of the convalescent and acute COVID-19 samples. T cells, B-cell-depleted T cells, or PBMCs supplied cDNA or gDNA.

V was trimmed by 6 bases and J by 2 bases, leaving 10 bases between them. Germline lookup yields CDR1 MDHEN and CDR2 SYDVKM. The CDR3 length is 13 residues. Enrolment of Seattle patients took place during active infection, and they were followed longitudinally. Repertoires were generated with immunoSEQ multiplex PCR, while TCRdb's copy carries only in-frame clones and drops some. Here the sample spans under 400,000 clones, 80% to 90% being singletons. The sequence was obtained from a woman aged 25 to 39 with COVID-19, enrolled during active disease. Material: peripheral blood. This chain links TRBV28 with TRBJ1-2; a weak D match, TRBD1 (6 bases). The DNA of the CDR3 is TGTGCCAGCAGAGAAGACAGGAACTATGGCTACACCTTC. Its protein is CASREDRNYGYTF.